Below, 8 T cell receptor beta chains from the same sample are listed, as sequenced in a study of T cells in Graves' hyperthyroidism and ophthalmopathy. RNA transcripts were the template for amplifying TCR beta CDR3 regions. The HTBI primer set drove a first-round RT-PCR of the TCR CDR3. TCRdb processed the multiplex PCR reads anew with MiXCR; each CDR3 protein has one entry. The sample carries roughly 520,000 distinct CDR3 sequences, around 22% recorded once. Sequencing was done on a sample of blood. Receptors were obtained from a woman in her 30s with Graves' ophthalmopathy.

V gene TRBV24-1 combines with J gene TRBJ2-3; TRBD1 aligns across 7 bases. The germline V gene encodes CDR1 KGHDR and CDR2 SFDVKD. The V and J ends lost 3 bases and 4 bases, in that order; junction bases with no gene match: 6. The CDR3 is made up of 15 amino acids. CDR3: CATSDPWTGADTQYF. The CDR3 DNA reads TGTGCCACCAGTGATCCATGGACAGGAGCAGATACGCAGTATTTT.

This clonotype has ten or more counts. The chain joins TRBV10-3 to TRBJ2-2; unclear D gene. Trimming took 0 bases from V and 1 from J, leaving 6 bases between them. Germline CDR1 is ENHRY and CDR2 is SYGVKD. This CDR3 contains 15 residues. Written as DNA, the CDR3 is TGTGCCATCAGTGAGTCGATCAGGAACACCGGGGAGCTGTTTTTT. Its protein is CAISESIRNTGELFF.

The gene calls are TRBV20-1 and TRBJ1-1; unclear D gene. Germline values: CDR1 DFQATT, CDR2 SNEGSKA (reference sequence). V was shortened by 5 bases and J by 4 bases, with 11 bases between the two germline ends. This CDR3 region has 12 residues. The chain's CDR3 is CSARTGSTEAFF. In DNA, the CDR3 is TGCAGTGCTCGTACGGGGAGCACTGAAGCTTTCTTT.

This clonotype has at least ten counts. The chain links TRBV6-1 to TRBJ1-1; D possibly corresponds to TRBD1 (6 bases). The ends were cut back, 8 bases at V and 3 bases at J, with 13 bases in the middle. CDR1 and CDR2 (germline): MNHNS, SASEGT. This CDR3 region has 13 residues. The CDR3 sequence: CASSGQPHTEAFF. For the CDR3, the DNA is TGTGCCAGCTCTGGACAGCCCCACACTGAAGCTTTCTTT.

The chain joins TRBV7-8 to TRBJ2-7; 7 nucleotides align to TRBD2. The V gene's germline CDR1 is SGHVS and CDR2 FQNEAQ. This CDR3 contains 13 residues. Unmatched junction bases numbered 5, after V lost 5 bases and J lost 4 bases. The CDR3 region is CASSRLAEYEQYF. DNA for the CDR3: TGTGCCAGCAGCCGACTAGCAGAGTACGAGCAGTACTTC.

This clonotype has just a few counts. This chain uses TRBV4-2 with TRBJ1-2, with D unresolved. The CDR3 loop spans 16 amino acids. V lost 4 bases and J 0 bases, leaving 15 bases between the germline ends. CDR1 LGHNA and CDR2 YNFKEQ come from the germline V gene. The CDR3 spells CASSLTDAHPNYGYTF. The CDR3 DNA follows: TGTGCCAGCAGCCTTACAGACGCCCATCCTAACTATGGCTACACCTTC.

This clonotype came up many times. This rearrangement joins TRBV4-1 to TRBJ1-2; D perhaps matches TRBD1 (5 bases). Germline-derived CDR1 and CDR2 are MGHRA and YSYEKL. The CDR3 totals 13 residues. V dropped 0 bases and J dropped 4 bases, with 6 bases sitting between them. This chain's CDR3 is CASSQDRVYGYTF. The CDR3 DNA sequence: TGCGCCAGCAGCCAAGACAGGGTCTATGGCTACACCTTC.

The V and J genes are TRBV19 and TRBJ1-5; D may be TRBD1 (6 bases). The V end was cut by 8 bases, the J end by 6 bases, with 11 bases between. This CDR3 has 12 amino acids. The germline gives CDR1 LNHDA, CDR2 SQIVND (reference sequence). The CDR3 bases are TGTGCCAGTTCCCACAGGGCTCAGCCCCAGCATTTT. It specifies CASSHRAQPQHF. Complete variable domain (other parts from reference TRBV19 and TRBJ1-5): DGGITQSPKYLFRKEGQNVTLSCEQNLNHDAMYWYRQDPGQGLRLIYYSQIVNDFQKGDIAEGYSVSREKKESFPLTVTSAQKNPTAFYLCASSHRAQPQHFGDGTRLSIL.